This T cell receptor beta chain was recorded in a study of long-term antiretroviral therapy in people with HIV. Study-level results: Clones that had undergone expansion before ART prevailed in the repertoire throughout all time points.

Germline lookup yields CDR1 LNHDA and CDR2 SQIVND (reference sequence). V shed 10 bases and J 2 bases; nucleotides not matched to a gene: 12. The CDR3 consists of 15 residues. People in the study who had HIV all got their treatment in the United States. Held in samples before DNA extraction were roughly 1-11 million cryopreserved PBMC. It was version v3.0 of the immunoSEQ assay that was run at survey level. Assay used: immunoSEQ multiplex PCR; TCRdb lists only in-frame clones, some missing. Of tens of thousands of clones in the sample, about 95% were seen once. A note on this clone: What it recognizes is unknown.

The specimen was unsorted PBMCs, collected 5.3 years after starting antiretroviral therapy. V and J are TRBV19 and TRBJ2-7; 9 bases match TRBD2. The source of this sequence is a man aged 25 to 40 with HIV. DNA of the CDR3: TGTGCCACTACGCCGGGACTAGCCACGACCTACGAGCAGTACTTC. Translation gives CATTPGLATTYEQYF.